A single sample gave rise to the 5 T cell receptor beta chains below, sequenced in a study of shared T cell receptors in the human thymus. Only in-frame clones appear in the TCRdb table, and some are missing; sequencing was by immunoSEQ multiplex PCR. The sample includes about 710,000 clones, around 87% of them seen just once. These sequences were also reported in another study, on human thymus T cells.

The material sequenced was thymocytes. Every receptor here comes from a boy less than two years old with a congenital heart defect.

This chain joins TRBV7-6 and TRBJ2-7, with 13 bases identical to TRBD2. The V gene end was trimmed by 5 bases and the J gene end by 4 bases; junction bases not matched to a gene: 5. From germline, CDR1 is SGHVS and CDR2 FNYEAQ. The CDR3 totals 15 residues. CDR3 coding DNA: TGTGCCAGCAGCCAGCGACTAGCGGGAGGTTACGAGCAGTACTTC. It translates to CASSQRLAGGYEQYF.

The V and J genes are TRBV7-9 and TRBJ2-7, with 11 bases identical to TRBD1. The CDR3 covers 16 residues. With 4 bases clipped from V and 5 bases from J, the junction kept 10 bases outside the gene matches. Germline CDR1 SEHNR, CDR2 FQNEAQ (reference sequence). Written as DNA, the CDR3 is TGTGCCAGCAGCTCAAGGTGGACAGGGGGCAGCGACGAGCAGTACTTC. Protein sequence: CASSSRWTGGSDEQYF. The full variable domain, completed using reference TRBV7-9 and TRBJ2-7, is DTGVSQNPRHKITKRGQNVTFRCDPISEHNRLYWYRQTLGQGPEFLTYFQNEAQLEKSRLLSDRFSAERPKGSFSTLEIQRTEQGDSAMYLCASSSRWTGGSDEQYFGPGTRLTVT.

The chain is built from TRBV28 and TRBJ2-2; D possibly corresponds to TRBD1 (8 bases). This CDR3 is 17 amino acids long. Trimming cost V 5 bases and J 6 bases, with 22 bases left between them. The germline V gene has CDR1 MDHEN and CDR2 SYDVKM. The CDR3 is CASSHDALQGGAGELFF. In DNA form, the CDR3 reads TGTGCCAGCAGTCACGACGCCCTACAGGGGGGGGCCGGGGAGCTGTTTTTT.

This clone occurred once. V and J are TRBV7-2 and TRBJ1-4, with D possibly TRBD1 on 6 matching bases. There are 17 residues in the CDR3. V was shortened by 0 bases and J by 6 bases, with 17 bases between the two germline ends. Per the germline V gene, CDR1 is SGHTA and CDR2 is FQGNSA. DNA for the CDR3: TGTGCCAGCAGCTTAGCGGGGAGTTGGGGGCGCCATGAAAAACTGTTTTTT. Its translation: CASSLAGSWGRHEKLFF.

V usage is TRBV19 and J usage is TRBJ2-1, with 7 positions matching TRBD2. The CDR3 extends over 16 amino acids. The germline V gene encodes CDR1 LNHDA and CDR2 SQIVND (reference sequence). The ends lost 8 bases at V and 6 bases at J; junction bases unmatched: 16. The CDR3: CASRFGGREIGNEQFF. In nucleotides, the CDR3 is TGTGCCAGTCGGTTCGGAGGGCGGGAGATAGGCAATGAGCAGTTCTTC.